The 21 T cell receptor beta chains in this list originate from one sample, sequenced in a study of T cell repertoires in ileal Crohn's disease. Using immunoSEQ multiplex PCR, the repertoire was profiled, and TCRdb retains in-frame clones only, with some absent. This sample has 13,000 or so clones; nearly 90% occur once, and the top ten carry 3.7%. What was sequenced was ileal tissue. The receptors derive from an adult with Crohn's disease.

J is TRBJ2-1 and V is TRBV2; 8 bases fit TRBD1. Trimming removed 5 bases from V and 4 bases from J; junction bases left unmatched: 10. The CDR3 contains 16 residues. CDR1 is SNHLY, CDR2 FYNNEI, per germline. The CDR3 DNA is TGTGCCAGCAGTCCATCGGACAGGGCCAGTTACAATGAGCAGTTCTTC. It yields the protein CASSPSDRASYNEQFF.

J is TRBJ2-5 and V is TRBV5-1; a possible D gene is TRBD2 (7 bases). The CDR3 covers 15 residues. Germline V gene sequence: CDR1 SGHRS, CDR2 YFSETQ. Trimming cost V 1 base and J 2 bases, with 12 bases left between them. CDR3 residues: CASSLSGGTQETQYF. The DNA for the CDR3 is TGCGCCAGCAGCTTGTCGGGGGGCACGCAAGAGACCCAGTACTTC.

The genes are TRBV27 and TRBJ1-1; D is ambiguous. The V and J ends lost 8 bases and 7 bases respectively, with 11 bases between them. Germline V gene lookup returns CDR1 MNHEY and CDR2 SMNVEV (reference sequence). CDR3 length equals 11 residues. In DNA, the CDR3 is TGTGCCAGCGGGCGTTACCTTGAAGCTTTCTTT. This codes for CASGRYLEAFF.

The V and J genes are TRBV6-5 and TRBJ1-1; unclear D gene. CDR1 and CDR2 (germline): MNHEY, SVGAGI. Trimming stripped 3 bases from V and 0 bases from J, with 5 bases between. The CDR3 spans 13 residues. The CDR3: CASSYSVNTEAFF. Here the CDR3 DNA reads TGTGCCAGCAGTTATTCCGTGAACACTGAAGCTTTCTTT.

The genes are TRBV7-2 and TRBJ1-5, with D unclear. Germline-derived CDR1 and CDR2 are SGHTA and FQGNSA. The CDR3 covers 15 residues. Trimming removed 3 bases at V and 1 base at J, with 10 bases between. The CDR3 bases are TGTGCCAGCAGCTTGTTCCACGGGAGCAATCAGCCCCAGCATTTT. Translating gives CASSLFHGSNQPQHF.

The chain employs TRBV7-8 and TRBJ1-2; D is unclear. Trimming removed 2 bases at V and 11 bases at J, with 15 bases between. The CDR3 runs to 13 residues. The germline CDR1 and CDR2 sequences are SGHVS and FQNEAQ. CDR3 DNA sequence: TGTGCCAGCAGCTTAAGGATCGAGGGAATTTACACCTTC. Its protein product is CASSLRIEGIYTF.

The chain is built from TRBV29-1 and TRBJ2-7, with 9 nucleotides matching TRBD1. The V segment lost 7 bases and the J segment 3 bases; nucleotides outside the gene matches: 4. The germline V gene encodes CDR1 SQVTM and CDR2 ANQGSEA. This CDR3 is 12 amino acids long. CDR3 in amino acids: CSAGQGGYEQYF. CDR3 in DNA: TGCAGCGCGGGACAGGGTGGCTACGAGCAGTACTTC.

The rearrangement uses TRBV4-2 and TRBJ2-3; 12 bases map to TRBD2. Looked up from germline, CDR1 is LGHNA and CDR2 is YNFKEQ. Losses at the gene ends were 4 bases for V and 2 bases for J; bases not matched to a gene: 25. The CDR3 runs to 23 residues. The CDR3 spells CASSPRRPRETSGGPYPTDTQYF. The CDR3 DNA reads as TGTGCCAGCAGCCCCAGAAGGCCCCGAGAGACTAGCGGGGGACCCTACCCCACAGATACGCAGTATTTT.

This sequence joins TRBV6-5 and TRBJ2-5; tentatively, D is TRBD2 (6 bases). This CDR3 is built from 15 residues. Trimming took off 1 base at V and 2 bases at J, with 11 bases between the two ends. CDR1 and CDR2 from the germline V gene are MNHEY and SVGAGI. In nucleotides, the CDR3 is TGTGCCAGCAGTTACTACGGGGACTCTCAAGAGACCCAGTACTTC. Translation: CASSYYGDSQETQYF.

V and J are TRBV4-2 and TRBJ2-2; 15 bases align to TRBD2. V dropped 0 bases and J dropped 7; count of bases not matched to a gene: 9. The germline V gene has CDR1 LGHNA and CDR2 YNFKEQ. CDR3 size: 19 residues. The CDR3 region is CASSQDGGLAGGDYGELFF. The CDR3 DNA sequence: TGTGCCAGCAGCCAAGATGGAGGACTAGCGGGGGGGGATTACGGGGAGCTGTTTTTT.

The V gene is TRBV7-9, the J gene TRBJ1-1; tentative D call: TRBD1 (6 bases). The CDR3 loop spans 14 amino acids. CDR1 is SEHNR and CDR2 is FQNEAQ in the germline V gene (reference sequence). Deletions cut 4 bases from V and 7 bases from J, with 16 bases between. For the CDR3, the DNA is TGTGCCAGCAGCTCCCCCGTCGGGACACATGAAGCTTTCTTT. Amino acids: CASSSPVGTHEAFF.

This chain links TRBV5-6 with TRBJ2-5, with TRBD2 matching 12 bases. The V gene's germline CDR1 is SGHDT and CDR2 YYEEEE. V trimming: 2 bases; J trimming: 1 base; junction bases outside the gene matches: 3. The CDR3 is 16 amino acids. The CDR3 region is CASSFLLAGGQETQYF. CDR3 nucleotide sequence: TGTGCCAGCAGCTTCCTACTAGCGGGGGGCCAAGAGACCCAGTACTTC.

This clone showed up just once. V and J are TRBV11-1 and TRBJ2-1, with D maybe TRBD1 (5 bases). The germline CDR1 and CDR2 sequences are SGHAT and FQDESV (reference sequence). This CDR3 region has 14 residues. The ends were cut back, 5 bases at V and 6 bases at J, with 14 bases in the middle. CDR3 sequence reads: CASSIPGYRNEQFF. CDR3 sequence (DNA): TGTGCCAGCAGCATTCCAGGGTATCGCAATGAGCAGTTCTTC.

This clone has more than one count but fewer than ten. The chain carries TRBV25-1 and TRBJ1-3, with 7 bases that match TRBD1. The J segment lost 1 base and the V segment lost 0 bases, leaving 3 bases of the junction unmatched. Germline CDR1 MGHDK, CDR2 SYGVNS. The CDR3 sequence is 16 residues long. The CDR3 bases are TGTGCCAGCAGTGAATATAGACAGGGATCTGGAAACACCATATATTTT. This encodes CASSEYRQGSGNTIYF.

J is TRBJ2-7 and V is TRBV18, with D perhaps TRBD2 (5 bases). From germline, CDR1 is KGHSH and CDR2 LQKENI. Trimming took 2 bases from V and 0 from J, leaving 11 bases between them. The CDR3 loop spans 15 amino acids. The CDR3: CASSPRERSSYEQYF. For the CDR3, the DNA is TGTGCCAGCTCACCAAGGGAGAGAAGCTCCTACGAGCAGTACTTC. The full variable domain, completed using reference TRBV18 and TRBJ2-7, is NAGVMQNPRHLVRRRGQEARLRCSPMKGHSHVYWYRQLPEEGLKFMVYLQKENIIDESGMPKERFSAEFPKEGPSILRIQQVVRGDSAAYFCASSPRERSSYEQYFGPGTRLTVT.

This sequence joins TRBV30 and TRBJ1-1; D call uncertain. CDR1 is GTSNPN, CDR2 SVGIG, per germline (reference sequence). V was pared by 0 bases and J by 3 bases, with 17 bases between. There are 16 residues in the CDR3. Here the CDR3 reads CAWSVRKTPADTEAFF. The DNA of the CDR3 is TGTGCCTGGAGTGTTCGCAAGACCCCGGCGGACACTGAAGCTTTCTTT.

The V and J genes are TRBV20-1 and TRBJ2-1; D is ambiguous. Trimming removed 6 bases from V and 6 bases from J, with 9 bases in between. Germline CDR1 and CDR2: DFQATT and SNEGSKA (reference sequence). The CDR3 has 11 residues. The DNA of the CDR3 is TGCAGTGCCCCCCGTTTCAATGAGCAGTTCTTC. It encodes CSAPRFNEQFF.

CDR3 in DNA: TGTGCCAGCAGGGGACAGGGCGGCGGGGAGCTGTTTTTT. The encoded protein is CASRGQGGGELFF. The chain is built from TRBV2 and TRBJ2-2; TRBD1 agrees at 9 bases. The CDR3 runs 13 residues. Germline CDR1 SNHLY, CDR2 FYNNEI. V shed 6 bases, J shed 7 bases, and the junction held 3 bases outside the gene matches.

This clone was found once. The V gene is TRBV6-6, the J gene TRBJ1-1; 7 bases line up with TRBD1. Germline values: CDR1 MNHNY, CDR2 SVGAGI (reference sequence). Losses at the gene ends were 6 bases for V and 4 bases for J; bases not matched to a gene: 5. The CDR3 has 13 residues. CDR3 coding DNA: TGTGCCAGCAGAGTTACAGGGGCCACTGAAGCTTTCTTT. Amino acid sequence: CASRVTGATEAFF.

This chain connects TRBV6-1 to TRBJ2-1; 9 bases are a match to TRBD1. Trimming at V came to 4 bases and at J to 6 bases, leaving 10 bases not matched to a gene. The CDR3 covers 16 residues. Germline loops: CDR1 MNHNS, CDR2 SASEGT. The CDR3 DNA is TGTGCCAGCAGTGCGCTACGGGACAGGGTGGCCAATGAGCAGTTCTTC. Residues: CASSALRDRVANEQFF.

The chain has TRBV5-5 and TRBJ1-4; D perhaps matches TRBD1 (6 bases). V was clipped by 5 bases and J by 4 bases, with 12 bases between them. Germline V lookup: CDR1 SGHKS, CDR2 YYEKEE (reference sequence). The CDR3 sequence is 14 residues long. CDR3 in DNA: TGTGCCAGCAGTCAGGACAGTGGTAATGAAAAACTGTTTTTT. Translation gives CASSQDSGNEKLFF.